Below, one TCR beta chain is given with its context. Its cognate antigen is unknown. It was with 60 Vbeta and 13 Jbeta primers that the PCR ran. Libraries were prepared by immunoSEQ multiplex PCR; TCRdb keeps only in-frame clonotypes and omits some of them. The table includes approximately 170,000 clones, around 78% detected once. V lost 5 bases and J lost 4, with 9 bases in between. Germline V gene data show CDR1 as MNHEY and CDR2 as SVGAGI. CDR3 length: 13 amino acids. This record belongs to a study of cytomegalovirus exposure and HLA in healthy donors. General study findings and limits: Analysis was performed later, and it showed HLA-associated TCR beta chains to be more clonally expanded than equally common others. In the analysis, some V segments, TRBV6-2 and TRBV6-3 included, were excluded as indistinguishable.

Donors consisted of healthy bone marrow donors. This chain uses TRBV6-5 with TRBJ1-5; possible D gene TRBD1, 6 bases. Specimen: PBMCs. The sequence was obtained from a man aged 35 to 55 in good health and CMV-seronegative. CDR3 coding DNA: TGTGCCAGCAGTCTACAGGGTAATCAGCCCCAGCATTTT. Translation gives CASSLQGNQPQHF.